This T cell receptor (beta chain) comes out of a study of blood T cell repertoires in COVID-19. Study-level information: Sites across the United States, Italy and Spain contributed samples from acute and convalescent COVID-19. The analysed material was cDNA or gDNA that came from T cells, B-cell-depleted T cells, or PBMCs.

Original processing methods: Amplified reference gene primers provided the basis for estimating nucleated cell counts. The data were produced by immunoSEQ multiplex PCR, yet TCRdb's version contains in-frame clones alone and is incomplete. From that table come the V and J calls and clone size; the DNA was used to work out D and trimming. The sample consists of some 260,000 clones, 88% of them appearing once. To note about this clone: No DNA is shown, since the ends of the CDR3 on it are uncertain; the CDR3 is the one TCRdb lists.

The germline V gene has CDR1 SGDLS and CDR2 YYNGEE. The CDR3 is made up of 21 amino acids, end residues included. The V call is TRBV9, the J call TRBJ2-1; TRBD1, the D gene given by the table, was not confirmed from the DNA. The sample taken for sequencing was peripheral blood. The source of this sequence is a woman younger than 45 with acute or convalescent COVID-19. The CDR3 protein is CASSVATRTRTTFGPGIEQFF.